A single sample is the source of the 25 T cell receptor beta chains below, sequenced in a study of blood T cell repertoires in COVID-19. TCRdb's copy holds only in-frame clones and misses some; the assay was immunoSEQ multiplex PCR. The data hold some 190,000 clones, with about four fifths observed a single time. Sequencing was performed on peripheral blood. The receptors derive from a man in his sixties with acute or convalescent COVID-19.

The CDR3 sequence is CASSRQGADGYTF. In nucleotides, the CDR3 is TGTGCCAGCAGTCGACAGGGGGCGGACGGCTACACCTTC. The V call is TRBV6-5, the J call TRBJ1-2; 10 nucleotides align to TRBD1. The V gene's germline CDR1 is MNHEY and CDR2 SVGAGI. The CDR3 contains 13 residues. V was pared by 5 bases and J by 8 bases, with 5 bases of the junction left unmatched.

This rearrangement joins TRBV5-1 to TRBJ2-1; tentatively, D is TRBD2 (5 bases). Trimming pared 4 bases from V and 0 bases from J, leaving 14 bases between. The CDR3 is 16 residues long. Looked up from germline, CDR1 is SGHRS and CDR2 is YFSETQ. CDR3 protein: CASSLQLGSSYNEQFF. CDR3 sequence (DNA): TGCGCCAGCAGCCTACAACTGGGGAGCTCCTACAATGAGCAGTTCTTC.

The V gene is TRBV12-3 or TRBV12-4, the J gene TRBJ2-5, with TRBD1 as a possible D gene (6 bases). V was shortened by 2 bases and J by 3 bases, with 7 bases between the two germline ends. The length of the CDR3 is 13 residues. Here the CDR3 reads CASSLHREETQYF. The CDR3 coding sequence is TGTGCCAGCAGTTTACACAGGGAAGAGACCCAGTACTTC.

The genes are TRBV18 and TRBJ1-6; no clear D. The germline V gene encodes CDR1 KGHSH and CDR2 LQKENI. The germline V and J ends were trimmed by 2 bases and 0 bases, with 8 bases remaining between them. This CDR3 is 16 amino acids long. This CDR3 is CASSPAASSYNSPLHF. In DNA form, the CDR3 reads TGTGCCAGCTCACCAGCCGCGAGCTCCTATAATTCACCCCTCCACTTT.

The genes are TRBV18 and TRBJ2-7; 10 bases are a match to TRBD1. Trimming at V came to 5 bases and at J to 9 bases, leaving 10 bases not matched to a gene. Germline V CDR1 and CDR2: KGHSH, LQKENI. The CDR3 has 14 residues. The CDR3 here is CASSTETGGRMQYF. The CDR3 DNA follows: TGTGCCAGCTCAACGGAGACAGGGGGCAGAATGCAGTACTTC.

The chain couples TRBV19 to TRBJ1-2, with TRBD1 matching 9 bases. Unmatched junction bases numbered 6, after V lost 5 bases and J lost 8 bases. Germline V gene lookup returns CDR1 LNHDA and CDR2 SQIVND (reference sequence). The CDR3 totals 13 residues. The CDR3 sequence: CASSAGTGSGYTF. CDR3 in DNA: TGTGCCAGTAGTGCCGGGACAGGGAGCGGCTACACCTTC.

The chain uses TRBV19 and TRBJ2-7; 7 nucleotides line up with TRBD2. J lost 2 bases, V lost 3 bases, and 7 bases had no gene match. The CDR3 runs 15 residues. The germline V gene encodes CDR1 LNHDA and CDR2 SQIVND (reference sequence). The CDR3 spells CASSIIISGTYEQYF. In nucleotides, the CDR3 is TGTGCCAGTAGTATTATCATAAGCGGGACCTACGAGCAGTACTTC. The entire variable domain, with the rest obtained from reference TRBV19 and TRBJ2-7, is as follows: DGGITQSPKYLFRKEGQNVTLSCEQNLNHDAMYWYRQDPGQGLRLIYYSQIVNDFQKGDIAEGYSVSREKKESFPLTVTSAQKNPTAFYLCASSIIISGTYEQYFGPGTRLTVT.

The genes are TRBV6-2 or TRBV6-3 and TRBJ2-3, with 9 bases lining up with TRBD2. V trimming: 6 bases; J trimming: 0 bases; junction bases outside the gene matches: 10. The V gene's germline CDR1 is MNHEY and CDR2 SVGEGT. The CDR3 spans 17 residues. CDR3 sequence (DNA): TGTGCCAGCAGCACGCGACTAGCGGATCTGAGCACAGATACGCAGTATTTT. Amino acid sequence: CASSTRLADLSTDTQYF.

This CDR3 reads CASSEGGHWNYEQYF. For the CDR3, the DNA is TGTGCCAGCAGTGAGGGGGGGCACTGGAACTACGAGCAGTACTTC. The gene calls are TRBV2 and TRBJ2-7, with D possibly matching TRBD2 (7 bases). CDR1 and CDR2 from the germline V gene are SNHLY and FYNNEI. CDR3 length: 15 amino acids. V lost 3 bases to trimming and J lost 3 bases, with 15 bases between them.

This clone was seen a handful of times. The chain uses TRBV7-2 and TRBJ2-1; 8 bases are a match to TRBD2. CDR3 size: 15 residues. CDR1 is SGHTA and CDR2 is FQGNSA in the germline V gene. V trimming: 3 bases; J trimming: 4 bases; junction bases outside the gene matches: 5. The CDR3 nucleotides are TGTGCCAGCAGCTTGGAACTAGCGGAATACAATGAGCAGTTCTTC. Its protein is CASSLELAEYNEQFF.

Only one count was recorded for this clone. Written as DNA, the CDR3 is TGTGCCAGCAGCCGTGACTTCTCTGGGGCCAACGTCCTGACTTTC. Amino acid sequence: CASSRDFSGANVLTF. This chain joins TRBV14 and TRBJ2-6; D ambiguous. The ends were cut back, 4 bases at V and 0 bases at J, with 7 bases in the middle. The V gene's germline CDR1 is SGHDN and CDR2 FVKESK. The CDR3 totals 15 residues.

The table lists this clone with a count of one. The J gene is TRBJ2-1, the V gene TRBV9, with 9 bases lining up with TRBD2. CDR1 and CDR2 (germline): SGDLS, YYNGEE. J lost 6 bases, V lost 4 bases, and 8 bases had no gene match. This CDR3 has 15 residues. The CDR3 nucleotides read TGTGCCAGCAGCCCTGGCGGGGGGGACAGCAATGAGCAGTTCTTC. Protein: CASSPGGGDSNEQFF. The complete variable domain, with remaining parts taken from reference TRBV9 and TRBJ2-1, reads DSGVTQTPKHLITATGQRVTLRCSPRSGDLSVYWYQQSLDQGLQFLIQYYNGEERAKGNILERFSAQQFPDLHSELNLSSLELGDSALYFCASSPGGGDSNEQFFGPGTRLTVL.

The chain joins TRBV18 to TRBJ1-2, with 8 bases matching TRBD1. The germline gives CDR1 KGHSH, CDR2 LQKENI. V was pared by 1 base and J by 0 bases, with 16 bases of the junction left unmatched. The length of the CDR3 is 20 residues. The CDR3 DNA reads TGTGCCAGCTCACCACTTCAAGACAGGGGCCTCCTTAGAGCTAACTATGGCTACACCTTC. Translating it yields CASSPLQDRGLLRANYGYTF.

This clone was seen just once. The chain has TRBV19 and TRBJ1-5; 7 bases fit TRBD1. Germline CDR1 and CDR2: LNHDA and SQIVND (reference sequence). The CDR3 contains 15 residues. Losses at the gene ends were 7 bases for V and 7 bases for J; bases not matched to a gene: 13. CDR3 sequence reads: CASTPDRAGRQPQHF. CDR3 DNA: TGTGCCAGTACCCCCGACAGGGCCGGCAGGCAGCCCCAGCATTTT.

This clone was counted a single time. V and J are TRBV6-2 or TRBV6-3 and TRBJ2-3, with 15 bases identical to TRBD2. V lost 5 bases and J lost 9; bases outside the gene matches: 6. The CDR3 runs to 15 residues. The germline V gene encodes CDR1 MNHEY and CDR2 SVGEGT. The CDR3 DNA reads as TGTGCCAGCAGTCCCAGTGGGACTAGCGGGGGGACGCAGTATTTT. The encoded protein is CASSPSGTSGGTQYF.

This clone was found once. The rearrangement links TRBV4-2 to TRBJ2-7; 8 nucleotides line up with TRBD1. The germline CDR1 and CDR2 sequences are LGHNA and YNFKEQ. Unmatched junction bases numbered 7, after V lost 0 bases and J lost 0 bases. The length of the CDR3 is 17 residues. Here the CDR3 reads CASSQEEGTGSSYEQYF. CDR3 DNA sequence: TGTGCCAGCAGCCAAGAAGAGGGGACAGGTTCCTCCTACGAGCAGTACTTC.

The rearrangement joins TRBV7-9 to TRBJ1-2, with D perhaps TRBD1 (5 bases). This CDR3 contains 13 residues. Germline loops: CDR1 SEHNR, CDR2 FQNEAQ (reference sequence). The V end was cut by 5 bases, the J end by 4 bases, with 11 bases between. The DNA of the CDR3 is TGTGCCAGCAGCCCCCGACAGATCTATGGCTACACCTTC. This translates into CASSPRQIYGYTF.

The V call is TRBV7-8, the J call TRBJ2-1, with TRBD2 matching 9 bases. J was trimmed by 4 bases and V by 0 bases; bases with no gene match: 4. The CDR3 extends over 16 amino acids. Germline V lookup: CDR1 SGHVS, CDR2 FQNEAQ. The CDR3 nucleotides are TGTGCCAGCAGCTTAGCGACTAGCGGTAATTACAATGAGCAGTTCTTC. Residues: CASSLATSGNYNEQFF.

The V and J genes are TRBV5-1 and TRBJ2-7; TRBD1 agrees at 9 bases. Unmatched junction bases numbered 3, after V lost 0 bases and J lost 2 bases. The germline V gene has CDR1 SGHRS and CDR2 YFSETQ. The CDR3 consists of 15 residues. CDR3 sequence: CASSLGDRVAYEQYF. CDR3 nucleotides: TGCGCCAGCAGCTTGGGGGACAGGGTAGCCTACGAGCAGTACTTC.

This clone is a singleton in its sample. The chain has TRBV19 and TRBJ1-1, with D uncertain. The V gene lost 8 bases and the J gene lost 2 bases, with 12 bases spanning the gap. This CDR3 spans 13 amino acids. Germline CDR1 is LNHDA and CDR2 is SQIVND (reference sequence). Here the CDR3 DNA reads TGTGCCAGTCAGGCAGCAAGTAACACTGAAGCTTTCTTT. Encoded protein: CASQAASNTEAFF.

The sample holds a few counts of this clone. The CDR3 nucleotides are TGCGCCAGCAGTGAGTCGGGCCTTTTGGAAGCTTTCTTT. As protein: CASSESGLLEAFF. V is TRBV10-2 and J is TRBJ1-1; D is ambiguous. Germline-derived CDR1 and CDR2 are WSHSY and SAAADI. This CDR3 region has 13 residues. V gave up 0 bases and J gave up 8 bases, with 10 bases separating them.

The rearrangement links TRBV19 to TRBJ2-5; 12 positions agree with TRBD2. This CDR3 comprises 18 residues. The ends lost 2 bases at V and 0 bases at J; junction bases unmatched: 7. Germline CDR1 is LNHDA and CDR2 is SQIVND (reference sequence). The CDR3 spells CASSIRSSGGGNQETQYF. CDR3 nucleotides: TGTGCCAGTAGTATAAGGTCTAGCGGGGGGGGAAACCAAGAGACCCAGTACTTC.

The J gene is TRBJ2-5, the V gene TRBV15; D not resolved. Trimming shortened V by 4 bases and J by 0 bases, and 15 bases separated the two germline ends. The CDR3 has 16 residues. Germline lookup yields CDR1 LNHNV and CDR2 YYDKDF (reference sequence). In nucleotides, the CDR3 is TGTGCCACCAGCACCAGACATGGTCGAGACCAAGAGACCCAGTACTTC. Its protein product is CATSTRHGRDQETQYF.

The rearrangement joins TRBV6-5 to TRBJ1-3; D gene ambiguous. The CDR3 contains 15 residues. Deletions cut 6 bases from V and 0 bases from J, with 12 bases between. Germline V gene sequence: CDR1 MNHEY, CDR2 SVGAGI. CDR3 sequence reads: CASRIPDSSGNTIYF. The DNA of the CDR3 is TGTGCCAGCAGGATACCCGATAGCTCTGGAAACACCATATATTTT.

The J gene is TRBJ1-1, the V gene TRBV11-2; 8 positions match TRBD1. The CDR3 runs to 15 residues. CDR1 and CDR2 from the germline V gene are SGHAT and FQNNGV. With 4 bases clipped from V and 1 base from J, the junction kept 5 bases outside the gene matches. CDR3 bases: TGTGCCAGCAGCTCACGGACAGGGAAGAACACTGAAGCTTTCTTT. Translating it yields CASSSRTGKNTEAFF.